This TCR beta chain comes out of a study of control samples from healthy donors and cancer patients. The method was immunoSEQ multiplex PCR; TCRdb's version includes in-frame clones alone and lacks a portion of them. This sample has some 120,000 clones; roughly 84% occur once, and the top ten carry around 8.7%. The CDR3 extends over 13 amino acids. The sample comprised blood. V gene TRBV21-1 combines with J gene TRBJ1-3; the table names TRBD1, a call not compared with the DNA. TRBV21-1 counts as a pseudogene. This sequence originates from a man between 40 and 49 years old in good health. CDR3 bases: TGTGCCAGCAGCAGGGGACAGGGACGCACCATATATTTT. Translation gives CASSRGQGRTIYF.